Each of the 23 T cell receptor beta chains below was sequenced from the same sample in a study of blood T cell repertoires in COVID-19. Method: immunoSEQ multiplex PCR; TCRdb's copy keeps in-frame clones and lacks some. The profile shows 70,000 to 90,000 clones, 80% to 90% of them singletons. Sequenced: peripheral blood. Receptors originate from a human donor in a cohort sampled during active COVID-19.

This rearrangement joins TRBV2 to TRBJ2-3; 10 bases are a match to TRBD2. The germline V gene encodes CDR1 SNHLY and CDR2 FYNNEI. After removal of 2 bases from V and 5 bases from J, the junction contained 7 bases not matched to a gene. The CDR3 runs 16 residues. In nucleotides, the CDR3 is TGTGCCAGCAGTGAAAGAGCGGGGGGGCGGGTAGATACGCAGTATTTT. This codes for CASSERAGGRVDTQYF.

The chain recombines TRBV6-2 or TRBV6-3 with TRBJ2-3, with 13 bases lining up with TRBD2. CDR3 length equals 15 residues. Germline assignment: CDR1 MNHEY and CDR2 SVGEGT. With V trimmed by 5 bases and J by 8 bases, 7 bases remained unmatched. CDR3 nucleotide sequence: TGTGCCAGCAGTACTAGCGGGAGGGTCTCGGGTACGCAGTATTTT. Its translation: CASSTSGRVSGTQYF.

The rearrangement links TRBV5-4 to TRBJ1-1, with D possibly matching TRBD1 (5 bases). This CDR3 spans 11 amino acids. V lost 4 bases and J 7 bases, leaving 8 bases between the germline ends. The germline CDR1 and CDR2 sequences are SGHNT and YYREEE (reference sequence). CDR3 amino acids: CASSRGLEAFF. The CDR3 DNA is TGTGCCAGCAGCCGGGGACTTGAAGCTTTCTTT.

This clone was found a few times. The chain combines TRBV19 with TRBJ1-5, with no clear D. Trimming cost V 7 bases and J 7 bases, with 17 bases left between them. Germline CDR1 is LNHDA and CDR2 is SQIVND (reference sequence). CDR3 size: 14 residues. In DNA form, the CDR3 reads TGTGCCAGTACCCGCTGGCAGGCGGGACAGCCCCAGCATTTT. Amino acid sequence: CASTRWQAGQPQHF.

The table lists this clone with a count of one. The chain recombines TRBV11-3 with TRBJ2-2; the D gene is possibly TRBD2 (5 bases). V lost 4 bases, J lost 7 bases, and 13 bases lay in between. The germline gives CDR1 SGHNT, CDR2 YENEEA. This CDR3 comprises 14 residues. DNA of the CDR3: TGTGCCAGCAGCTCTTACTACGGGATCGGGGAGCTGTTTTTT. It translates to CASSSYYGIGELFF.

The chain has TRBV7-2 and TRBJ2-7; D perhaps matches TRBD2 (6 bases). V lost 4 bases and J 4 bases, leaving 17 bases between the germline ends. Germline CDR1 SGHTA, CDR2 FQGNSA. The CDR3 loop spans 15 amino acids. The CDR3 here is CASSSTSPPPYEQYF. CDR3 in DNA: TGTGCCAGCAGCTCGACTAGTCCCCCACCTTACGAGCAGTACTTC.

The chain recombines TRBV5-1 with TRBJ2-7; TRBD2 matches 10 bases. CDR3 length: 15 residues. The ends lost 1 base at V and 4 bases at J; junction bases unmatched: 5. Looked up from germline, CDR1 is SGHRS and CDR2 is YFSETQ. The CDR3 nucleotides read TGCGCCAGCAGCTTGTTTCTAGCGGGAGTTTACGAGCAGTACTTC. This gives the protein CASSLFLAGVYEQYF. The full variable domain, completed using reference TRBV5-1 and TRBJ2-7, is KAGVTQTPRYLIKTRGQQVTLSCSPISGHRSVSWYQQTPGQGLQFLFEYFSETQRNKGNFPGRFSGRQFSNSRSEMNVSTLELGDSALYLCASSLFLAGVYEQYFGPGTRLTVT.

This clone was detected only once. In DNA form, the CDR3 reads TGTGCCAGCAGCTTAGGGGTGGGGGACAGGGGGCTTGAGCAGTACTTC. It yields the protein CASSLGVGDRGLEQYF. This chain joins TRBV7-2 and TRBJ2-7; 12 bases line up with TRBD1. V shed 1 base, J shed 7 bases, and the junction held 8 bases outside the gene matches. The V gene's germline CDR1 is SGHTA and CDR2 FQGNSA. The CDR3 covers 16 residues.

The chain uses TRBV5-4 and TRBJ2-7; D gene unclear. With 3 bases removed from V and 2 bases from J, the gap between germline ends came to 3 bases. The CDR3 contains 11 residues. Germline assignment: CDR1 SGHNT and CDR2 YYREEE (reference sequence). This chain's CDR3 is CASSSTYEQYF. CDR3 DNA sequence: TGTGCCAGCAGCTCTACCTACGAGCAGTACTTC.

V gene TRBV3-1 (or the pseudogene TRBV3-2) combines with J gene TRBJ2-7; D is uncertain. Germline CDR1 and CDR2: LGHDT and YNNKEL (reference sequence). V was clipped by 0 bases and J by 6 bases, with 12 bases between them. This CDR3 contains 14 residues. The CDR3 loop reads CASSQDYSSLEQYF. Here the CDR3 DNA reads TGTGCCAGCAGCCAAGATTACAGCTCACTCGAGCAGTACTTC.

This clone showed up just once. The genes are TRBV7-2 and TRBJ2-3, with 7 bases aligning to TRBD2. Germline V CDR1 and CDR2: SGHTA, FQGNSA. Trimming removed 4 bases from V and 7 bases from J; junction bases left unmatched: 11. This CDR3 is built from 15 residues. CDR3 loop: CASSSPRRETNTQYF. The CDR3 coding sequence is TGTGCCAGCAGCTCCCCCAGGCGGGAGACGAATACGCAGTATTTT.

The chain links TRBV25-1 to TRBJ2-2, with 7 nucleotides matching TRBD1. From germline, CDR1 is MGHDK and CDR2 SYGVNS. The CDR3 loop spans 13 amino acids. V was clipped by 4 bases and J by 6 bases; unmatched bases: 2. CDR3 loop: CASSGQGAGELFF. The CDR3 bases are TGTGCCAGCAGTGGTCAGGGGGCCGGGGAGCTGTTTTTT.

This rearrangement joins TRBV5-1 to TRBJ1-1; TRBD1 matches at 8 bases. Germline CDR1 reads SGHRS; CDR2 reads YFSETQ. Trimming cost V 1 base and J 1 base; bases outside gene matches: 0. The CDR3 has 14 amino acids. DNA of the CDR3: TGCGCCAGCAGCTTGACAGGGGGGAACACTGAAGCTTTCTTT. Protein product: CASSLTGGNTEAFF. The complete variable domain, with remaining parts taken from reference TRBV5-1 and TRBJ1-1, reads KAGVTQTPRYLIKTRGQQVTLSCSPISGHRSVSWYQQTPGQGLQFLFEYFSETQRNKGNFPGRFSGRQFSNSRSEMNVSTLELGDSALYLCASSLTGGNTEAFFGQGTRLTVV.

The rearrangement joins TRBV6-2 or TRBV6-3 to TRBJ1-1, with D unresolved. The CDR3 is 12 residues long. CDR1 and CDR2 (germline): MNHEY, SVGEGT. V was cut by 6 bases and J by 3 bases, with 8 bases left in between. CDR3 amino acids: CASSNSYTEAFF. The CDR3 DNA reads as TGTGCCAGCAGCAATTCATACACTGAAGCTTTCTTT.

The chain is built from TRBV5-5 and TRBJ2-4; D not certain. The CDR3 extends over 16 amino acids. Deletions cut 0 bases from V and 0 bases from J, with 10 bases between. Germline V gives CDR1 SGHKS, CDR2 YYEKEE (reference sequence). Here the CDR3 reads CASSLDGSLAKNIQYF. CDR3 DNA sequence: TGTGCCAGCAGCTTGGACGGGTCCCTAGCCAAAAACATTCAGTACTTC.

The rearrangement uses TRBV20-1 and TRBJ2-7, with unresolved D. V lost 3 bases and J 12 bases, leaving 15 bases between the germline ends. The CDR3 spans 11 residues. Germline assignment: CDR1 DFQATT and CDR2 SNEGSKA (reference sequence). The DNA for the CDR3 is TGCAGTGCTAGTAGCACCGCAGGCACGTACTTC. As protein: CSASSTAGTYF.

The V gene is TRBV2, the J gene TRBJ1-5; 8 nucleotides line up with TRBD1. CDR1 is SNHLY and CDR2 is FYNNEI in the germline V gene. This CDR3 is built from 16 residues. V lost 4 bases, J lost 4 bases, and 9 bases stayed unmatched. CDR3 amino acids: CASSGGSGGVNQPQHF. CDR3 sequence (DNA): TGTGCCAGCAGTGGGGGGTCAGGGGGCGTAAATCAGCCCCAGCATTTT. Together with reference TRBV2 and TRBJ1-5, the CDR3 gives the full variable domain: EPEVTQTPSHQVTQMGQEVILRCVPISNHLYFYWYRQILGQKVEFLVSFYNNEISEKSEIFDDQFSVERPDGSNFTLKIRSTKLEDSAMYFCASSGGSGGVNQPQHFGDGTRLSIL.

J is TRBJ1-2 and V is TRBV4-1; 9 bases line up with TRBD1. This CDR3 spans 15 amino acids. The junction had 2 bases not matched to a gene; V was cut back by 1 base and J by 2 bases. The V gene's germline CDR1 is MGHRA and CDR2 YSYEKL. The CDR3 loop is CASSQGTGDNYGYTF. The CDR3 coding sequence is TGCGCCAGCAGCCAAGGGACAGGGGACAACTATGGCTACACCTTC.

The CDR3 region has the DNA TGTGCCAGCAGCCCTCTTCTACAGGAGACCCAGTACTTC. Translation gives CASSPLLQETQYF. J is TRBJ2-5 and V is TRBV2; D call uncertain. Germline loops: CDR1 SNHLY, CDR2 FYNNEI. This CDR3 region has 13 residues. The germline V and J ends were trimmed by 6 bases and 5 bases, with 13 bases remaining between them. Full variable domain (missing parts from reference TRBV2 and TRBJ2-5): EPEVTQTPSHQVTQMGQEVILRCVPISNHLYFYWYRQILGQKVEFLVSFYNNEISEKSEIFDDQFSVERPDGSNFTLKIRSTKLEDSAMYFCASSPLLQETQYFGPGTRLLVL.

The CDR3 nucleotides read TGTGCCAGCAGCGTAGGCCCGACAGCCGTCAATGAGCAGTTCTTC. Translation gives CASSVGPTAVNEQFF. J is TRBJ2-1 and V is TRBV9, with D perhaps TRBD1 (5 bases). Deletions cut 0 bases from V and 6 bases from J, with 13 bases between. The germline V gene has CDR1 SGDLS and CDR2 YYNGEE. The CDR3 has 15 residues.

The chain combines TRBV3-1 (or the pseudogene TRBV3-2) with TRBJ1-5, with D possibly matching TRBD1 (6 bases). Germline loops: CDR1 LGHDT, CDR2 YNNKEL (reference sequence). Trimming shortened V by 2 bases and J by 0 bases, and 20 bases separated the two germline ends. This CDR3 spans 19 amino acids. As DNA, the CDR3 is TGTGCCAGCAGCCAACGTATCGTGCCAGGGGCGCGTAGCAATCAGCCCCAGCATTTT. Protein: CASSQRIVPGARSNQPQHF.

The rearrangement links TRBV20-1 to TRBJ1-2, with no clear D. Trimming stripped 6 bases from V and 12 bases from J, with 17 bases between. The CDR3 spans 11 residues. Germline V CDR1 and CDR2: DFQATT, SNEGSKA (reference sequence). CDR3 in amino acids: CSAPRLVANTF. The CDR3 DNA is TGCAGTGCGCCCCGACTGGTAGCAAACACCTTC.

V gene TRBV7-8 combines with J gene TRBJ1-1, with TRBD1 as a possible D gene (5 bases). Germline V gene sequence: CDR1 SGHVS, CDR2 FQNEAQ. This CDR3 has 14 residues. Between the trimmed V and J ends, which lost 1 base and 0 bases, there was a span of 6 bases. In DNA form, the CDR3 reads TGTGCCAGCAGCTTAGACAGGCTGAACACTGAAGCTTTCTTT. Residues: CASSLDRLNTEAFF.